This T cell receptor (beta chain) came from a study of control samples from healthy donors and cancer patients. CDR1 WNHNN and CDR2 SYGVQD come from the germline V gene (reference sequence). The length of the CDR3 is 13 residues. V was shortened by 6 bases and J by 5 bases, with 12 bases between the two germline ends. Only in-frame clones appear in the TCRdb table, and some are missing; sequencing was by immunoSEQ multiplex PCR. The data contain approximately 97,000 clones, about 91% of them singletons. V is TRBV10-1 and J is TRBJ2-3; a possible D gene is TRBD2 (5 bases). The sequenced material came from blood. The receptor comes from a man between 25 and 39 years old in good health. CDR3 DNA sequence: TGCGCCAGCAGCCAGGCCGAGGGAGATACGCAGTATTTT. Translated, it gives CASSQAEGDTQYF.